This T cell receptor beta chain was captured in a study of regulatory T cells in long-lasting Graves disease. Study summary: Persistent Graves' disease required over 5 years of antithyroid drugs and positive TSH receptor antibodies.

Indicated time point: persistent/refractory GD, antithyroid drugs over 5 years with positive TRAb. Generation of the TCR library employed RNA extracted from PBMCs. Findings and limits, study-wide: Persistent disease was associated with favored TRBV28 usage and with favored use of TRBJ1-2 and TRBJ2-5. Among persistent patients, a larger number of public clonotypes were shared (about 3,000) than among newly diagnosed patients (about 1,000).

HTBI primers from iRepertoire and Arm-PCR of CDR3 regions yielded the TCR beta libraries. MiXCR was run by TCRdb on the multiplex PCR reads, yielding one entry per CDR3 protein. The table lists about 430,000 distinct CDR3 sequences, about 21% of them singletons. There are many counts of this clonotype. Its specificity is unknown. The trim removed 5 bases at V and 6 bases at J, leaving 6 bases unmatched. The CDR3 is 13 residues long. The germline V gene encodes CDR1 SGHVS and CDR2 FQNEAQ. The receptor's source is a female donor with Graves disease. The chain couples TRBV7-8 to TRBJ1-2, with TRBD1 matching over 7 bases. Sequences were derived from peripheral blood mononuclear cells (PBMCs), sampled when the disease was refractory, from a patient treated with antithyroid drugs. The CDR3 sequence is CASSMTGLDGYTF. The CDR3 DNA is TGTGCCAGCAGCATGACAGGGTTAGATGGCTACACCTTC.